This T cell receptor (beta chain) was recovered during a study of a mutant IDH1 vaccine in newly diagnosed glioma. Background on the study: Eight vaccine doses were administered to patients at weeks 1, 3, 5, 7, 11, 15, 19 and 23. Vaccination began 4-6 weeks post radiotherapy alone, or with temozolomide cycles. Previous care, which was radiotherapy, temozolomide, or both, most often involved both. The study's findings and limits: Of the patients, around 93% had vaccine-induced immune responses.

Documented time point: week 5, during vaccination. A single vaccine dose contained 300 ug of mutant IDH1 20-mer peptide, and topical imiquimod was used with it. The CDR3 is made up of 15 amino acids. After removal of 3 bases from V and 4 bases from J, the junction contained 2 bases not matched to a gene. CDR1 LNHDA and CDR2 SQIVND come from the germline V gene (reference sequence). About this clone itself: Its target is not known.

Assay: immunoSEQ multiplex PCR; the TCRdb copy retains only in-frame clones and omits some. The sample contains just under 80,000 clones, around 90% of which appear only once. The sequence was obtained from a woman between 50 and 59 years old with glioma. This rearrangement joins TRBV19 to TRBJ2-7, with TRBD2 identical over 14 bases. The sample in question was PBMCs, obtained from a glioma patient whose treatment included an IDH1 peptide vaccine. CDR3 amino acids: CASSIRLAGGYEQYF. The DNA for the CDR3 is TGTGCCAGTAGTATCAGACTAGCGGGAGGGTACGAGCAGTACTTC.